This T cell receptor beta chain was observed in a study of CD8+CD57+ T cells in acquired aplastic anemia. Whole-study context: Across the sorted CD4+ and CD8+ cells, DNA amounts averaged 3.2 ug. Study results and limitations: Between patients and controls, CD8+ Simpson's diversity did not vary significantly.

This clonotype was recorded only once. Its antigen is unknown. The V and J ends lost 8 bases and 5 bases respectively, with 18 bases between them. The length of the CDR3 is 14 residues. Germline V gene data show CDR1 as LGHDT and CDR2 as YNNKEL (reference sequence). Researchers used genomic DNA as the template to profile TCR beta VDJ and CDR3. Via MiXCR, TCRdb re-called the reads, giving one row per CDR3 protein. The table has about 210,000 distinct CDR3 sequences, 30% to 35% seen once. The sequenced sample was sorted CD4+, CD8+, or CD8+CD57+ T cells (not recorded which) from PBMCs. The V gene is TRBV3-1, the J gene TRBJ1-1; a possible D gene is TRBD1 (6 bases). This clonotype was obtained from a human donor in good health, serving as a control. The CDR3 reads CASCLGHSGTEAFF. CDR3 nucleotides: TGTGCCAGCTGTCTGGGACATTCGGGGACTGAAGCTTTCTTT.